The rows below give T cell receptor beta chains drawn from one sample of a study of response to subunit inactivated influenza vaccine. TCRdb reprocessed the RT-PCR reads via MiXCR and lists one record per CDR3 protein. There are about 780,000 distinct CDR3 sequences in the sample; less than 20% occur only once, and roughly 10% lies in the top ten. The sample here was PBMCs from blood, taken 4 to 6 days after vaccination. The receptors were gathered from a man aged 50 or older who received an inactivated influenza vaccine. CDR3s include the opening cysteine and the closing phenylalanine or tryptophan.

v_call,j_call,cdr3_aa
TRBV7-2,TRBJ2-1,CASSQMSYNEQFF
TRBV5-8,TRBJ2-2,CASSARDRGPGELFF
TRBV7-2,TRBJ1-5,CASSKGDQPQHF
TRBV9,TRBJ2-5,CASSDEAGLTKTQYF
TRBV6-2/TRBV6-3,TRBJ2-1,CARRPRAGEEINEQFF
TRBV20-1,TRBJ2-7,CSGRGGVKTYEQYF
TRBV20-1,TRBJ2-6,CSARGGGANVLTF
TRBV4-3,TRBJ2-1,CASSQVGGAFNEQFF
TRBV27,TRBJ2-1,CASSRTGGREQFF
TRBV6-1,TRBJ2-3,CASSATSGAPDTQYF
TRBV5-6,TRBJ2-7,CASSLSQPYEQYF
TRBV4-1,TRBJ2-5,CASSQLGLAGVETQYF
TRBV12-3/TRBV12-4,TRBJ2-1,CASSRTGRGYEQFF
TRBV28,TRBJ2-2,CASSRGRPTGELFF
TRBV7-9,TRBJ2-1,CASSPGDNEQFF
TRBV7-9,TRBJ2-2,CASSSRLAGGNTGELFF
TRBV10-3,TRBJ2-3,CAISVGSGSTDTQYF
TRBV14,TRBJ2-7,CASSQNPLSWQYF
TRBV5-6,TRBJ2-7,CASSLMGTYEQYF
TRBV5-1,TRBJ1-4,CASSGQGSANEKLFF
TRBV12-3/TRBV12-4,TRBJ2-3,CASSLRSGTSGTDTQYF
TRBV20-1,TRBJ2-5,CSAEDTYQETQYF
TRBV7-9,TRBJ1-3,CASSSRDPGTRNTIYF
TRBV5-1,TRBJ1-2,CASSLAWTSDYGYTF
TRBV20-1,TRBJ2-7,CSASPDRGYEQYF
TRBV20-1,TRBJ2-7,CSARIPDRGLEQYF
TRBV11-2,TRBJ2-7,CASSTRDGAYEQYF
TRBV10-3,TRBJ2-2,CAIRGLAGTAGELFF
TRBV19,TRBJ2-7,CASSIDGQSFYEQYF
TRBV29-1,TRBJ2-5,CSVGKAGGQTQYF
TRBV7-3,TRBJ2-5,CASSSNREETQYF
TRBV11-2,TRBJ2-1,CASSARGEQFF
TRBV5-6,TRBJ2-2,CASSSVRGERTGELFF
TRBV20-1,TRBJ1-2,CSGGQGLYGYTF
TRBV7-8,TRBJ2-7,CASSTGTRGFYEQYF
TRBV4-2,TRBJ2-2,CASAFGATLNTGELFF
TRBV20-1,TRBJ2-2,CSALPGWATGELFF
TRBV20-1,TRBJ2-1,CSGSRSYNEQFF
TRBV7-2,TRBJ2-7,CASSYTSANEQYF
TRBV7-8,TRBJ2-2,CASSPGGTIGTGELFF
TRBV6-2/TRBV6-3,TRBJ2-7,CASSRQGGLFYEQYF
TRBV25-1,TRBJ2-1,CASRETGTNEQFF
TRBV5-1,TRBJ2-1,CASSLAFRGADNEQFF
TRBV9,TRBJ2-1,CASSTQGGDYNEQFF
TRBV7-9,TRBJ2-5,CASSFVGGPAQETQYF
TRBV27,TRBJ2-7,CASSLKQGASSYEQYF
TRBV6-1,TRBJ1-2,CASRLNRDRGPYGYTF
TRBV6-2/TRBV6-3,TRBJ2-7,CASSSPRLHGTSFNEQYF
TRBV27,TRBJ2-4,CASSLFQGAKNIQYF
TRBV7-2,TRBJ1-2,CASRPQGSYGYTF
TRBV15,TRBJ2-2,CATSRDRNTGELFF
TRBV28,TRBJ1-2,CASSTLGRTGDGYTF
TRBV7-2,TRBJ2-4,CASSPGTLLDIQYF